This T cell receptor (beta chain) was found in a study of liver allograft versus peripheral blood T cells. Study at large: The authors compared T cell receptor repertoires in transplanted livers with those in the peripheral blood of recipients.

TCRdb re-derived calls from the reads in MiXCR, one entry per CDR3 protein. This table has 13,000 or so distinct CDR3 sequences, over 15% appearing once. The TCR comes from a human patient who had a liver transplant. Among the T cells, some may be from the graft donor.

The CDR3 sequence: CASSEPTGNTGELFF. For the CDR3, the DNA is TGTGCCAGCAGCGAACCTACAGGGAACACCGGGGAGCTGTTTTTT. This rearrangement joins TRBV9 to TRBJ2-2; TRBD1 might be the D (5 bases). This CDR3 comprises 15 residues. The V end was cut by 3 bases, the J end by 1 base, with 10 bases between. Germline CDR1 reads SGDLS; CDR2 reads YYNGEE.